The rows below give T cell receptor beta chains drawn from one sample of a study of shared clonotypes between healthy human individuals. Method: immunoSEQ multiplex PCR; TCRdb's copy keeps in-frame clones and lacks some. Seen here are around 2.1 million clones, 90% to 97% observed once, and the top ten hold less than 0.15%. Sequencing input: naive CD4+ T cells sorted from blood. The receptors derive from a man in his late teens or twenties in good health. Each CDR3 is given with its conserved first and last residue. D genes are given only for firm matches. Clone size is not always given. Where it is, it says once, few, many or a class for expanded clones.

j_gene | abundance | v_gene | d_gene | CDR3nt | CDR3aa
TRBJ1-4 | - | TRBV9 | - | TGTGCCAGCAGCGTAGCCTCGTCGGTGGGGGAAAAACTGTTTTTT | CASSVASSVGEKLFF
TRBJ2-3 | - | TRBV27 | TRBD2 | TGTGCCAGCAGTTCACTAGCGGGGGGAGATACGCAGTATTTT | CASSSLAGGDTQYF
TRBJ1-1 | - | TRBV10-3 | TRBD1 | TGTGCCATCAGTGAGTCGCCCCAGGGGGCAAATGAAGCTTTCTTT | CAISESPQGANEAFF
TRBJ1-6 | - | TRBV7-8 | - | TGTGCCAGCAGCTTAGGGCAGGCGCCTAATTCACCCCTCCACTTT | CASSLGQAPNSPLHF
TRBJ1-2 | - | TRBV6-1 | - | TGTGCCAGCAGTCCCCAGACAGAGCTCTATGGCTACACCTTC | CASSPQTELYGYTF
TRBJ1-2 | - | TRBV4-1 | TRBD1 | TGCGCCAGCAGCCAAGACCTAAACTCCGGGACAGGGGGCTTTAACTATGGCTACACCTTC | CASSQDLNSGTGGFNYGYTF
TRBJ2-7 | - | TRBV6-5 | - | TGTGCCAGCAGTAGGACTACTCTCTCCTACGAGCAGTACTTC | CASSRTTLSYEQYF
TRBJ1-1 | - | TRBV20-1 | - | TGCAGTGCGGGGATATCCGGTGAAGCTTTCTTT | CSAGISGEAFF
TRBJ1-5 | - | TRBV18 | - | TGTGCCAGCTCACCAAGTGGGAGCAATCAGCCCCAGCATTTT | CASSPSGSNQPQHF
TRBJ1-6 | - | TRBV5-5 | TRBD1 | TGTGCCAGCAGCTTGCCGGGACAGGGGGGTTCACCCCTCCACTTT | CASSLPGQGGSPLHF
TRBJ2-1 | once | TRBV6-1 | - | TGTGCCAGCAGCGGGACTGCCTACAATGAGCAGTTCTTC | CASSGTAYNEQFF
TRBJ2-3 | - | TRBV5-1 | - | TGCGCCAGCAGCTTATCGCCGGGGGCGAGCACAGATACGCAGTATTTT | CASSLSPGASTDTQYF
TRBJ2-5 | - | TRBV7-2 | - | TGTGCCAGCAGCTTAAGCGGCCCCGTCCAAGAGACCCAGTACTTC | CASSLSGPVQETQYF
TRBJ1-2 | - | TRBV4-1 | - | TGCGCCAGCAGCCAAGATACGGCCCCTGGCAGGAACTATGGCTACACCTTC | CASSQDTAPGRNYGYTF
TRBJ2-5 | - | TRBV10-1 | - | TGCGCCAGCAGGGGAAGGGCAGATGGGCCCCAAAAAGAGACCCAGTACTTC | CASRGRADGPQKETQYF
TRBJ2-5 | - | TRBV9 | TRBD2 | TGTGCCAGCAGCCCGGGGACTAGCGGGGGTCAAGAGACCCAGTACTTC | CASSPGTSGGQETQYF
TRBJ2-7 | - | TRBV6-5 | TRBD2 | TGTGCCAGCAGTCTACAGCGGGGGGTCTCCTACGAGCAGTACTTC | CASSLQRGVSYEQYF
TRBJ1-6 | - | TRBV9 | - | TGTGCCAGCAGCGTAGCATGGCAGTTTAATTCACCCCTCCACTTT | CASSVAWQFNSPLHF
TRBJ2-5 | - | TRBV19 | TRBD1 | TGTGCCAGTAGCCCACAGGGGGCCGGTCAAGAGACCCAGTACTTC | CASSPQGAGQETQYF
TRBJ2-7 | - | TRBV5-1 | - | TGCGCCAGCAGCATGGACACCTACGAGCAGTACTTC | CASSMDTYEQYF
TRBJ1-3 | - | TRBV27 | - | TGTGCCAGCAGTACCACCTCTGGAAACACCATATATTTT | CASSTTSGNTIYF
TRBJ2-2 | - | TRBV25-1 | TRBD2 | TGTGCCAGCAGGCGGGTAGCGGGATCCGGGGAGCTGTTTTTT | CASRRVAGSGELFF
TRBJ2-7 | - | TRBV5-1 | - | TGCGCCAGCAGCTTGGTTCGGTACAGGGAGGCAAGCTACGAGCAGTACTTC | CASSLVRYREASYEQYF
TRBJ2-3 | - | TRBV5-1 | - | TGCGCCAGCAGCTTGTCTGGCACAGATACGCAGTATTTT | CASSLSGTDTQYF
TRBJ2-7 | - | TRBV5-1 | - | TGCGCCAGCAGCCCGGATAGCTACTCCTACGAGCAGTACTTC | CASSPDSYSYEQYF
TRBJ1-1 | - | TRBV7-9 | TRBD1 | TGTGCCAGCAGCGCCGACAGGGGGAGCACTGAAGCTTTCTTT | CASSADRGSTEAFF
TRBJ1-4 | - | TRBV18 | - | TGTGCCAGCTCACCCCCTGGCCAACCAACTAATGAAAAACTGTTTTTT | CASSPPGQPTNEKLFF
TRBJ2-5 | - | TRBV5-1 | TRBD1 | TGCGCCAGCACCAGGACAGGGACAGAGACCCAGTACTTC | CASTRTGTETQYF
TRBJ1-3 | - | TRBV18 | - | TGTGCCAGCTCACCGGAAGTCGGAAACACCATATATTTT | CASSPEVGNTIYF
TRBJ1-1 | - | TRBV11-3 | - | TGTGCCAGCAGCCTAGACACAGGGCTAGCTTTCTTT | CASSLDTGLAFF
TRBJ2-7 | - | TRBV7-9 | - | TGTGCCAGCAGCTCGAGCTCCTACGAGCAGTACTTC | CASSSSSYEQYF
TRBJ2-5 | - | TRBV5-4 | TRBD1 | TGTGCCAGCAGCCAACAGGGGGGCCAGGGAGAGACCCAGTACTTC | CASSQQGGQGETQYF
TRBJ1-4 | - | TRBV30 | - | TGTGCCTGGAGCGGACAGCAGGGGGAAAAACTGTTTTTT | CAWSGQQGEKLFF
TRBJ2-1 | once | TRBV5-1 | TRBD2 | TGCGCCAGCATAGGTACCGGGACTAGGAATTCGGATGAGCAGTTCTTC | CASIGTGTRNSDEQFF
TRBJ2-2 | - | TRBV10-3 | TRBD1 | TGTGCCATCAGGGACAGGGACACCGGGGAGCTGTTTTTT | CAIRDRDTGELFF
TRBJ2-7 | - | TRBV6-5 | - | TGTGCCAGCAGTCGATACAGACTTTACGAGCAGTACTTC | CASSRYRLYEQYF
TRBJ2-7 | - | TRBV5-4 | TRBD2 | TGTGCCAGCAGCTTGGAGGCCAGCGGGAGGATCTACGAGCAGTACTTC | CASSLEASGRIYEQYF
TRBJ1-5 | - | TRBV2 | TRBD1 | TGTGCCAGCAAGACAGGGGGCGTCGATCAGCCCCAGCATTTT | CASKTGGVDQPQHF
TRBJ2-7 | - | TRBV5-4 | - | TGTGCCAGCAGCTTGGCGCGGGAAACCTCCTACGAGCAGTACTTC | CASSLARETSYEQYF
TRBJ2-7 | - | TRBV11-2 | - | TGTGCCAGCAACCGGAATCCGGGACACCCCTACGAGCAGTACTTC | CASNRNPGHPYEQYF
TRBJ2-1 | - | TRBV4-1 | - | TGCGCCAGCAGCCGGAAGCTGGAAGTCTCTGGCTACAATGAGCAGTTCTTC | CASSRKLEVSGYNEQFF
TRBJ2-7 | - | TRBV29-1 | TRBD1 | TGCAGCGTTGAAGTGAACAGGGGGCGCGCAGTGTTACCCTACGAGCAGTACTTC | CSVEVNRGRAVLPYEQYF
TRBJ1-1 | - | TRBV18 | - | TGTGCCAGCTCACCACCGTCGGGACCTGGGACTGAAGCTTTCTTT | CASSPPSGPGTEAFF
TRBJ2-3 | - | TRBV6-1 | TRBD2 | TGTGCCAGCAGGTGGACTAGCGTCACAGATACGCAGTATTTT | CASRWTSVTDTQYF
TRBJ2-7 | - | TRBV4-1 | - | TGCGCCAGCAGCCAGGGTAGGACCGAGGGTTACGAGCAGTACTTC | CASSQGRTEGYEQYF
TRBJ1-4 | - | TRBV6-5 | - | TGTGCCAGCAGTTACTCGAGGCAGGGAGGACTGTTTTTT | CASSYSRQGGLFF
TRBJ2-7 | - | TRBV5-1 | - | TGCGCCAGCAGCTTCGGGGTTCCCCCCTCCGAGCAGTACTTC | CASSFGVPPSEQYF
TRBJ2-7 | - | TRBV10-1 | - | TGCGCCAGCAGTGAGTCGATACAGGGCGCCTACGAGCAGTACTTC | CASSESIQGAYEQYF
TRBJ2-3 | - | TRBV6-5 | - | TGTGCCAGCAGTTACTCCCGGCAAGGCACAGATACGCAGTATTTT | CASSYSRQGTDTQYF
TRBJ2-7 | - | TRBV10-3 | - | TGTGCCACGGCGGGCAACTCCTACGAGCAGTACTTC | CATAGNSYEQYF
TRBJ2-7 | - | TRBV12-5 | - | TGTGCTAGTGGTTCTGGGACCCCCAGTGGGGAGCAGTACTTC | CASGSGTPSGEQYF
TRBJ2-1 | - | TRBV9 | TRBD2 | TGTGCCAGCAGCGTATCAGCGGGGGACTACAATGAGCAGTTCTTC | CASSVSAGDYNEQFF
TRBJ2-7 | - | TRBV15 | - | TGTGCCACCAGCAGCCCAGGTTCTAAACACGCCTACGAGCAGTACTTC | CATSSPGSKHAYEQYF
TRBJ2-1 | - | TRBV10-3 | - | TGTGCCATCAGTGACTGGACCTCCTACAATGAGCAGTTCTTC | CAISDWTSYNEQFF
TRBJ2-1 | - | TRBV4-3 | TRBD1 | TGCGCCAGCAGCCGAAGGGACAGGGGGAGACCTGAGCAGTTCTTC | CASSRRDRGRPEQFF
TRBJ1-1 | - | TRBV6-5 | TRBD1 | TGTGCCAGCAGTTACTCTCTGGGACAGGAATCCGAAGCTTTCTTT | CASSYSLGQESEAFF
TRBJ2-5 | - | TRBV10-1 | - | TGCGCCAGCAGTGAAACGGGGCAGAGCGGCCAAGAGACCCAGTACTTC | CASSETGQSGQETQYF